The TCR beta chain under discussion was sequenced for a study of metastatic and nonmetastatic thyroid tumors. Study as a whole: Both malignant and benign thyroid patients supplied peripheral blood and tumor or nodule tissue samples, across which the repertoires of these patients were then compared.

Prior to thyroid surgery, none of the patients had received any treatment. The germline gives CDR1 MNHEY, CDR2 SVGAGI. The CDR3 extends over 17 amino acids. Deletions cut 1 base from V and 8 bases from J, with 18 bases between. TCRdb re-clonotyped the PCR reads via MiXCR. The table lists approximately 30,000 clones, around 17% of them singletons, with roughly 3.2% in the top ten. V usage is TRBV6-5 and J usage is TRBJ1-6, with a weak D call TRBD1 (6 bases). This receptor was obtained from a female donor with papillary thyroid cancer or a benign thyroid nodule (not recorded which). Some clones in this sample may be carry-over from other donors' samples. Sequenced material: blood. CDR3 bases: TGTGCCAGCAGTTACTGGAAGGGGGGATCGCTGGATTCACCCCTCCACTTT. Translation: CASSYWKGGSLDSPLHF.